The next 27 T cell receptor beta chains were all read from a single sample in a study of blood T cell repertoires in COVID-19. The table came from immunoSEQ multiplex PCR; TCRdb's copy has only in-frame clones and leaves some out. The sample carries around 620,000 clones, around 89% recorded once. Sequenced: peripheral blood. All receptors derive from a woman aged 18-29 years with acute or convalescent COVID-19.

The chain is built from TRBV5-1 and TRBJ1-2; TRBD1 matches 10 bases. Germline CDR1 reads SGHRS; CDR2 reads YFSETQ. The CDR3 runs to 15 residues. V lost 4 bases to trimming and J lost 7 bases; unmatched junction nucleotides: 10. The CDR3 protein is CASSRGTGEGSGYTF. CDR3 coding DNA: TGCGCCAGCAGCCGGGGGACAGGGGAGGGAAGTGGCTACACCTTC. Variable domain in full (rest from reference TRBV5-1 and TRBJ1-2): KAGVTQTPRYLIKTRGQQVTLSCSPISGHRSVSWYQQTPGQGLQFLFEYFSETQRNKGNFPGRFSGRQFSNSRSEMNVSTLELGDSALYLCASSRGTGEGSGYTFGSGTRLTVV.

The rearrangement uses TRBV15 and TRBJ1-1, with D unclear. V dropped 1 base and J dropped 8 bases, with 11 bases sitting between them. The CDR3 sequence is 13 residues long. Germline V gene data show CDR1 as LNHNV and CDR2 as YYDKDF (reference sequence). CDR3 sequence reads: CATSRGRGPEAFF. The CDR3 DNA is TGTGCCACCAGCAGAGGCCGGGGTCCCGAAGCTTTCTTT.

A single count supports this clone. The chain carries TRBV6-5 and TRBJ1-2, with TRBD1 identical over 10 bases. There are 15 residues in the CDR3. Germline CDR1 MNHEY, CDR2 SVGAGI. V lost 6 bases, J lost 3 bases, and 7 bases stayed unmatched. As DNA, the CDR3 is TGTGCCAGCAGCTCGGGACAGGGGAGGTACTATGGCTACACCTTC. As protein: CASSSGQGRYYGYTF.

This clone was seen once. This chain links TRBV5-5 with TRBJ1-2; 7 bases agree with TRBD1. The length of the CDR3 is 13 residues. CDR1 SGHKS and CDR2 YYEKEE come from the germline V gene (reference sequence). The ends lost 5 bases at V and 5 bases at J; junction bases unmatched: 6. Here the CDR3 reads CASRPTGNYGYTF. The CDR3 DNA follows: TGTGCCAGCAGGCCGACAGGGAATTATGGCTACACCTTC.

This chain connects TRBV5-1 to TRBJ2-2, with D possibly being TRBD1 (7 bases). The CDR3 spans 15 residues. V dropped 0 bases and J dropped 4 bases, with 10 bases sitting between them. Germline V CDR1 and CDR2: SGHRS, YFSETQ. The CDR3 loop is CASSLDRGGTGELFF. CDR3 in DNA: TGCGCCAGCAGCTTGGACAGGGGAGGCACCGGGGAGCTGTTTTTT.

The chain uses TRBV10-2 and TRBJ1-6; maybe TRBD1 (5 bases). Germline V gene sequence: CDR1 WSHSY, CDR2 SAAADI. CDR3 length: 16 residues. Trimming stripped 4 bases from V and 1 base from J, with 11 bases between. CDR3 nucleotides: TGCGCCAGCAGTGTAGAAGGGGTGTCCTATAATTCACCCCTCCACTTT. Its translation: CASSVEGVSYNSPLHF.

This chain joins TRBV19 and TRBJ1-1; D is unresolved. V was clipped by 0 bases and J by 1 base, with 18 bases between them. CDR3 length: 18 residues. CDR1 LNHDA and CDR2 SQIVND come from the germline V gene (reference sequence). The CDR3 nucleotides are TGTGCCAGTAGTATAGATGCCCCTAACAGTTTAACGAACACTGAAGCTTTCTTT. Translating gives CASSIDAPNSLTNTEAFF.

The rearrangement links TRBV4-3 to TRBJ2-1, with TRBD1 matching over 7 bases. CDR1 LGHNA and CDR2 YSLEER come from the germline V gene. J gave up 8 bases and V 4 bases, and 8 bases lay outside the gene matches. The CDR3 spans 14 residues. The CDR3 protein is CASSPQPGTDEQFF. Written as DNA, the CDR3 is TGCGCCAGCAGCCCACAGCCAGGGACAGATGAGCAGTTCTTC.

This rearrangement joins TRBV24-1 to TRBJ2-3; tentative D call: TRBD1 (6 bases). This CDR3 has 15 residues. The V and J ends lost 3 bases and 3 bases respectively, with 12 bases between them. Per the germline V gene, CDR1 is KGHDR and CDR2 is SFDVKD. CDR3 bases: TGTGCCACCAGTGATCCCCGGCAGGGGACAGATACGCAGTATTTT. It codes for CATSDPRQGTDTQYF.

The genes are TRBV15 and TRBJ1-4, with no clear D. Looked up from germline, CDR1 is LNHNV and CDR2 is YYDKDF (reference sequence). The V end was cut by 7 bases, the J end by 5 bases, with 17 bases between. This CDR3 has 15 amino acids. The CDR3 region is CATTPEWGANEKLFF. For the CDR3, the DNA is TGTGCCACCACCCCAGAATGGGGAGCCAATGAAAAACTGTTTTTT.

J is TRBJ1-2 and V is TRBV2, with D tentatively TRBD1 (5 bases). The CDR3 extends over 12 amino acids. In germline, CDR1 is SNHLY, CDR2 FYNNEI. Trimming stripped 6 bases from V and 7 bases from J, with 12 bases between. The DNA for the CDR3 is TGTGCCAGCAGAAGAACACAGGTTGGCTACACCTTC. It encodes CASRRTQVGYTF.

This chain joins TRBV2 and TRBJ1-1; the D gene is possibly TRBD1 (5 bases). CDR3 length: 11 residues. V gave up 4 bases and J gave up 8 bases, with 8 bases separating them. Germline assignment: CDR1 SNHLY and CDR2 FYNNEI. The CDR3 nucleotides read TGTGCCAGCAGTGCGGGACTGGAAGCTTTCTTT. This translates into CASSAGLEAFF.

V is TRBV12-5 and J is TRBJ1-1; no clear D gene. Germline values: CDR1 LGHNT, CDR2 FRNRAP. The CDR3 covers 12 residues. Trimming took 9 bases from V and 1 from J, leaving 9 bases between them. The CDR3 DNA is TGTGCTAGCGGTACAACGAACACTGAAGCTTTCTTT. It encodes CASGTTNTEAFF.

The chain carries TRBV19 and TRBJ1-5, with D perhaps TRBD1 (6 bases). The V and J ends lost 3 bases and 0 bases respectively, with 9 bases between them. Germline values: CDR1 LNHDA, CDR2 SQIVND (reference sequence). The length of the CDR3 is 15 residues. CDR3 amino acids: CASSMKGVSNQPQHF. CDR3 sequence (DNA): TGTGCCAGTAGTATGAAGGGGGTTAGCAATCAGCCCCAGCATTTT.

The J gene is TRBJ1-5, the V gene TRBV3-1 (or the pseudogene TRBV3-2); the D gene is possibly TRBD1 (5 bases). The V gene lost 3 bases and the J gene lost 6 bases, with 21 bases spanning the gap. The CDR3 sequence is 17 residues long. Germline V CDR1 and CDR2: LGHDT, YNNKEL (reference sequence). The chain's CDR3 is CASSHGGGIHSCQPQHF. In DNA, the CDR3 is TGTGCCAGCAGCCACGGCGGGGGGATACATTCATGTCAGCCCCAGCATTTT.

The rearrangement joins TRBV7-9 to TRBJ2-7; D call uncertain. This CDR3 comprises 11 residues. Trimming cost V 6 bases and J 6 bases, with 9 bases left between them. Germline V gene lookup returns CDR1 SEHNR and CDR2 FQNEAQ (reference sequence). Here the CDR3 reads CASSLTGEQYF. In DNA, the CDR3 is TGTGCCAGCAGTCTAACCGGCGAGCAGTACTTC.

The chain carries TRBV7-6 and TRBJ2-7; D might be TRBD1 (5 bases). The germline CDR1 and CDR2 sequences are SGHVS and FNYEAQ. The germline V and J ends were trimmed by 1 base and 3 bases, with 19 bases remaining between them. The CDR3 has 17 residues. The CDR3 coding sequence is TGTGCCAGCAGCTTAGATGGGTTAGGAGACAGCTACTACGAGCAGTACTTC. Its translation: CASSLDGLGDSYYEQYF.

The chain carries TRBV2 and TRBJ1-6, with D maybe TRBD1 (5 bases). Germline V lookup: CDR1 SNHLY, CDR2 FYNNEI. Trimming left V 7 bases short and J 7 bases short, with 8 bases between. The CDR3 consists of 12 residues. The CDR3 nucleotides are TGTGCCAGCATGGGGGGGAATTCACCCCTCCACTTT. This translates into CASMGGNSPLHF.

The chain combines TRBV7-9 with TRBJ1-1; 7 bases are a match to TRBD1. CDR1 is SEHNR, CDR2 FQNEAQ, per germline (reference sequence). This CDR3 region has 18 residues. V gave up 1 base and J gave up 11 bases; unmatched junction bases: 22. The CDR3 sequence is CASSLVGPLDRLSGGAFF. CDR3 bases: TGTGCCAGCAGCTTAGTGGGGCCGTTGGACAGGCTTTCTGGCGGGGCTTTCTTT.

This chain uses TRBV9 with TRBJ1-1; a possible D gene is TRBD1 (6 bases). The CDR3 loop spans 15 amino acids. V shed 6 bases and J shed 5 bases, with 20 bases lying between them. Germline V gene lookup returns CDR1 SGDLS and CDR2 YYNGEE. The CDR3 region is CASTPMGARGTEAFF. CDR3 bases: TGTGCCAGCACCCCGATGGGGGCTCGGGGAACTGAAGCTTTCTTT.

V and J are TRBV6-4 and TRBJ1-2; weak D call: TRBD1 (5 bases). V lost 8 bases to trimming and J lost 2 bases, with 24 bases between them. The CDR3 totals 17 residues. Germline values: CDR1 MRHNA, CDR2 SNTAGT. CDR3 loop: CASPRPRWSRQNYGYTF. The CDR3 DNA sequence: TGTGCCAGCCCACGCCCCCGATGGTCCAGACAGAACTATGGCTACACCTTC.

The V and J genes are TRBV2 and TRBJ2-7, with 7 nucleotides matching TRBD1. Germline V gene data show CDR1 as SNHLY and CDR2 as FYNNEI. The CDR3 is 13 amino acids. The junction had 5 bases not matched to a gene; V was cut back by 7 bases and J by 2 bases. CDR3 sequence reads: CASMGQPTYEQYF. In nucleotides, the CDR3 is TGTGCCAGCATGGGACAGCCGACCTACGAGCAGTACTTC.

V gene TRBV19 combines with J gene TRBJ1-3; D gene uncertain. The CDR3 is 15 amino acids. Germline V gene sequence: CDR1 LNHDA, CDR2 SQIVND (reference sequence). Trimming stripped 0 bases from V and 1 base from J, with 7 bases between. CDR3 sequence (DNA): TGTGCCAGTAGTATAGACCCGGGTTCTGGAAACACCATATATTTT. This gives the protein CASSIDPGSGNTIYF. Filled out from reference TRBV19 and TRBJ1-3, the complete variable domain reads DGGITQSPKYLFRKEGQNVTLSCEQNLNHDAMYWYRQDPGQGLRLIYYSQIVNDFQKGDIAEGYSVSREKKESFPLTVTSAQKNPTAFYLCASSIDPGSGNTIYFGEGSWLTVV.

This chain connects TRBV18 to TRBJ1-2; a possible D gene is TRBD1 (6 bases). Deletions cut 1 base from V and 4 bases from J, with 13 bases between. The germline gives CDR1 KGHSH, CDR2 LQKENI. The length of the CDR3 is 15 residues. DNA of the CDR3: TGTGCCAGCTCACCACAGCAGGGGACGGGCTATGGCTACACCTTC. Translated: CASSPQQGTGYGYTF.

The gene calls are TRBV24-1 and TRBJ2-1; TRBD1 aligns across 8 bases. J lost 0 bases, V lost 3 bases, and 6 bases had no gene match. This CDR3 region has 17 residues. Germline assignment: CDR1 KGHDR and CDR2 SFDVKD. CDR3 nucleotide sequence: TGTGCCACCAGTGATGCCGCAGGGGGCCGCTCCTACAATGAGCAGTTCTTC. It is translated as CATSDAAGGRSYNEQFF.

This chain joins TRBV7-9 and TRBJ1-1, with D possibly matching TRBD1 (6 bases). This CDR3 is 14 amino acids long. Trimming removed 5 bases from V and 5 bases from J, with 15 bases in between. Looked up from germline, CDR1 is SEHNR and CDR2 is FQNEAQ (reference sequence). CDR3 coding DNA: TGTGCCAGCAGCGCCGACAGGTTGCGGACTGAAGCTTTCTTT. Protein product: CASSADRLRTEAFF.

The rearrangement joins TRBV5-1 to TRBJ1-4; 7 nucleotides line up with TRBD1. The CDR3 has 15 amino acids. Germline V gene sequence: CDR1 SGHRS, CDR2 YFSETQ. The trim removed 4 bases at V and 0 bases at J, leaving 3 bases unmatched. The CDR3, as DNA: TGCGCCAGCAGCATGACAGGGTCAACTAATGAAAAACTGTTTTTT. Its protein product is CASSMTGSTNEKLFF.